The entry that follows covers one T cell receptor (beta chain) sequence. Trimming left V 5 bases short and J 10 bases short, with 18 bases between. This CDR3 has 15 residues. Germline CDR1 is MNHEY and CDR2 is SVGEGT. The sample belongs to a study of blood T cell repertoires in COVID-19. At the level of the study: The cDNA or gDNA used as material had been derived from T cells, B-cell-depleted T cells, or PBMCs.

Sequencing was performed with immunoSEQ multiplex PCR; in TCRdb, only in-frame clones are kept and a portion is missing. Here the sample spans 170,000 or so clones, approximately 87% being singletons. Sequences were obtained from peripheral blood. This clonotype was sampled from a woman in her seventies with COVID-19, enrolled during active disease. This rearrangement joins TRBV6-2 or TRBV6-3 to TRBJ1-6; a possible D gene is TRBD1 (6 bases). The CDR3: CASSQRTAGESPLHF. For the CDR3, the DNA is TGTGCCAGCAGTCAACGGACAGCTGGGGAATCACCCCTCCACTTT.